The sequence of this TCR beta chain was determined in a study of blood T cell repertoires in COVID-19. CDR1 and CDR2 (germline): LNHDA, SQIVND (reference sequence). The CDR3 runs to 15 residues. Trimming pared 6 bases from V and 0 bases from J, leaving 12 bases between. Data came from immunoSEQ multiplex PCR; TCRdb stores just in-frame clones and leaves some out. This table has over 600,000 clones, 85% to 90% appearing once. V and J are TRBV19 and TRBJ2-4; D is unresolved. The origin of this receptor is a woman in her late teens or twenties with acute or convalescent COVID-19. Sequencing used peripheral blood. CDR3 sequence reads: CASRPLLQAKNIQYF. The CDR3 bases are TGTGCCAGTAGGCCTCTTTTACAAGCCAAAAACATTCAGTACTTC.